This T cell receptor (beta chain) was identified in a study of blood T cell repertoires in COVID-19. Turning to the study itself: Acute and convalescent COVID-19 samples came from the United States, Italy and Spain.

Per the authors' pipeline: Estimation of nucleated cell counts relied on the amplification of reference gene primers. The data were produced by immunoSEQ multiplex PCR, yet TCRdb's version contains in-frame clones alone and is incomplete. The V and J calls and clone size are taken from that table; D and trimming were inferred from the DNA. Of approximately 210,000 clones in the sample, 70% to 90% were seen once. Germline CDR1 and CDR2: SGHAT and FQDESV (reference sequence). The trim removed 5 bases at V and 8 bases at J, leaving 9 bases unmatched. This CDR3 is 15 amino acids long. The receptor was isolated from a young man with active or convalescent COVID-19. The specimen was peripheral blood. The chain joins TRBV11-1 to TRBJ2-1, with TRBD1 identical over 10 bases. In DNA form, the CDR3 reads TGTGCCAGCAGCCTCCGGGACAGGGGCCCCTATGAGCAGTTCTTC. This sequence encodes CASSLRDRGPYEQFF. The variable domain in full, completed from reference TRBV11-1 and TRBJ2-1, reads EAEVAQSPRYKITEKSQAVAFWCDPISGHATLYWYRQILGQGPELLVQFQDESVVDDSQLPKDRFSAERLKGVDSTLKIQPAELGDSAMYLCASSLRDRGPYEQFFGPGTRLTVL.